These 17 T cell receptor beta chains share one sample of origin, sequenced in a study of identical twins. TCRdb recomputed calls from the 5' RACE reads with MiXCR, one row per CDR3 protein. Altogether fewer than 900,000 distinct CDR3 sequences are present, over 15% being singletons, with the ten largest covering around 14%. These records were also assigned to another study, of T cells expressing NK-cell markers.

Specimen: PBMCs. The receptors stem from a woman between 18 and 29 years old in good health.

The rearrangement joins TRBV7-9 to TRBJ2-3; the D gene could be TRBD1 or TRBD2 (6 bases each). Trimming removed 10 bases from V and 8 bases from J, with 28 bases in between. CDR3 length equals 16 residues. Germline V gene data show CDR1 as SEHNR and CDR2 as FQNEAQ (reference sequence). Here the CDR3 reads CATFKGGPQRLITQYF. The DNA of the CDR3 is TGTGCCACCTTCAAAGGGGGGCCACAGAGATTAATTACGCAGTATTTT.

The gene calls are TRBV5-6 and TRBJ2-7; D not resolved. Germline loops: CDR1 SGHDT, CDR2 YYEEEE. Trimming pared 0 bases from V and 5 bases from J, leaving 12 bases between. The CDR3 extends over 14 amino acids. The CDR3 loop is CASSLGALLHEQYF. CDR3 nucleotide sequence: TGTGCCAGCAGCTTGGGTGCCCTCTTACACGAGCAGTACTTC. Complete variable domain (other parts from reference TRBV5-6 and TRBJ2-7): DAGVTQSPTHLIKTRGQQVTLRCSPKSGHDTVSWYQQALGQGPQFIFQYYEEEERQRGNFPDRFSGHQFPNYSSELNVNALLLGDSALYLCASSLGALLHEQYFGPGTRLTVT.

This clonotype was found a few times. The gene calls are TRBV2 and TRBJ1-2; TRBD1 might be the D (5 bases). Germline V gene lookup returns CDR1 SNHLY and CDR2 FYNNEI. Trimming took 10 bases from V and 4 from J, leaving 16 bases between them. This CDR3 spans 13 amino acids. The CDR3, as DNA: TGTGCCACCCTACTTCGGGACCTCTATGGCTACACCTTC. It specifies CATLLRDLYGYTF.

The rearrangement links TRBV7-2 to TRBJ2-3, with 10 nucleotides matching TRBD2. The germline V gene encodes CDR1 SGHTA and CDR2 FQGNSA. The CDR3 runs 15 residues. Trimming removed 5 bases from V and 2 bases from J; junction bases left unmatched: 4. The DNA of the CDR3 is TGTGCCAGCAGCGTTAGCGGGAGGACCACAGATACGCAGTATTTT. Its translation is CASSVSGRTTDTQYF. Full variable domain (outside the CDR3, taken from reference TRBV7-2 and TRBJ2-3): GAGVSQSPSNKVTEKGKDVELRCDPISGHTALYWYRQSLGQGLEFLIYFQGNSAPDKSGLPSDRFSAERTGGSVSTLTIQRTQQEDSAVYLCASSVSGRTTDTQYFGPGTRLTVL.

The rearrangement uses TRBV10-1 and TRBJ1-5; no clear D gene. Germline V gene lookup returns CDR1 WNHNN and CDR2 SYGVQD (reference sequence). CDR3 length: 12 residues. The germline V and J ends were trimmed by 2 bases and 4 bases, with 3 bases remaining between them. For the CDR3, the DNA is TGCGCCAGCAGTGAGACAAATCAGCCCCAGCATTTT. Its translation: CASSETNQPQHF.

The chain employs TRBV6-1 and TRBJ1-2; 7 nucleotides agree with TRBD1. Germline V gives CDR1 MNHNS, CDR2 SASEGT. V shed 7 bases and J 0 bases; nucleotides not matched to a gene: 14. The CDR3 consists of 17 residues. Here the CDR3 DNA reads TGTGCCAGCACCCTAATCGGGCAGGGGGAAGCTAACTATGGCTACACCTTC. Translation: CASTLIGQGEANYGYTF.

This clonotype was found a few times. In DNA form, the CDR3 reads TGCAGTGCTAGAGCGGGGGATAGCACAGATACGCAGTATTTT. Protein sequence: CSARAGDSTDTQYF. The chain recombines TRBV20-1 with TRBJ2-3, with a tentative D call TRBD2 (6 bases). CDR3 length: 14 amino acids. V lost 1 base and J 0 bases, leaving 8 bases between the germline ends. CDR1 and CDR2 (germline): DFQATT, SNEGSKA (reference sequence).

This clonotype was counted ten times or more. The J gene is TRBJ1-1, the V gene TRBV12-3 or TRBV12-4; D gene unclear. CDR3 size: 12 residues. V lost 3 bases and J lost 7, with 9 bases in between. CDR3 in amino acids: CASSFSSLEAFF. The CDR3, as DNA: TGTGCCAGCAGTTTTTCCAGCCTTGAAGCTTTCTTT.

The chain carries TRBV12-3 or TRBV12-4 and TRBJ2-1; no reliable D call. This CDR3 has 15 amino acids. The germline V and J ends were trimmed by 4 bases and 8 bases, with 18 bases remaining between them. CDR3 loop: CASSSGLPLPYEQFF. The CDR3 DNA sequence: TGTGCCAGCAGTTCCGGGCTACCCCTACCGTATGAGCAGTTCTTC.

V and J are TRBV4-3 and TRBJ2-3; D may be TRBD2 (6 bases). Germline CDR1 and CDR2: LGHNA and YSLEER. Trimming took 4 bases from V and 6 from J, leaving 14 bases between them. The CDR3 totals 14 residues. The CDR3 sequence is CASSPRSAGDTQYF. DNA of the CDR3: TGCGCCAGCAGCCCTCGTTCGGCGGGGGATACGCAGTATTTT.

The chain uses TRBV5-5 and TRBJ2-7, with 10 positions matching TRBD1. Germline values: CDR1 SGHKS, CDR2 YYEKEE (reference sequence). CDR3 length equals 15 residues. V lost 5 bases to trimming and J lost 2 bases; unmatched junction nucleotides: 7. The CDR3 nucleotides read TGTGCCAGCAGTTCTGGGACAGGGGCCGCCTACGAGCAGTACTTC. Amino acids: CASSSGTGAAYEQYF. Combining the CDR3 with reference TRBV5-5 and TRBJ2-7 gives the whole variable domain DAGVTQSPTHLIKTRGQQVTLRCSPISGHKSVSWYQQVLGQGPQFIFQYYEKEERGRGNFPDRFSARQFPNYSSELNVNALLLGDSALYLCASSSGTGAAYEQYFGPGTRLTVT.

This clonotype was seen a handful of times. This sequence joins TRBV9 and TRBJ2-5, with D possibly TRBD2 on 6 matching bases. Germline CDR1 reads SGDLS; CDR2 reads YYNGEE. The V and J ends lost 4 bases and 3 bases respectively, with 19 bases between them. This CDR3 comprises 16 residues. CDR3 loop: CASSLGASGTEETQYF. CDR3 in DNA: TGTGCCAGCAGCCTCGGAGCCTCCGGGACTGAAGAGACCCAGTACTTC. Full variable domain (missing parts from reference TRBV9 and TRBJ2-5): DSGVTQTPKHLITATGQRVTLRCSPRSGDLSVYWYQQSLDQGLQFLIQYYNGEERAKGNILERFSAQQFPDLHSELNLSSLELGDSALYFCASSLGASGTEETQYFGPGTRLLVL.

The sample holds many counts of this clonotype. The chain recombines TRBV7-9 with TRBJ2-1; 9 nucleotides match TRBD2. Losses at the gene ends were 3 bases for V and 2 bases for J; bases not matched to a gene: 2. The CDR3 length is 15 residues. CDR1 is SEHNR, CDR2 FQNEAQ, per germline (reference sequence). Here the CDR3 DNA reads TGTGCCAGCAGCTTGTCTAGCGGGACCTACAATGAGCAGTTCTTC. It yields the protein CASSLSSGTYNEQFF.

The V call is TRBV5-1, the J call TRBJ2-1; TRBD1 agrees at 8 bases. Germline CDR1 and CDR2: SGHRS and YFSETQ. The CDR3 runs 14 residues. Unmatched junction bases numbered 8, after V lost 4 bases and J lost 8 bases. The CDR3 nucleotides are TGCGCCAGCAGCCCCCTCGGACAGGGATATGAGCAGTTCTTC. Amino acid sequence: CASSPLGQGYEQFF.

This clonotype was observed a handful of times. A read error may produce the germline difference seen at one junction end. V is TRBV12-3 or TRBV12-4 and J is TRBJ1-1; no firm D call. CDR3 length: 9 residues. Written as DNA, the CDR3 is TGTGCCAGCAGTTTTAGGCCTAGCTTT. Its translation: CASSFRPSF.

This clonotype has a count of ten or more. This chain links TRBV9 with TRBJ2-2; D gene unclear. Trimming removed 6 bases at V and 2 bases at J, with 11 bases between. Germline loops: CDR1 SGDLS, CDR2 YYNGEE. CDR3 length equals 14 residues. The chain's CDR3 is CASTVNTNTGELFF. The CDR3, as DNA: TGTGCCAGCACGGTGAATACAAACACCGGGGAGCTGTTTTTT.

This clonotype was seen a handful of times. The chain couples TRBV24-1 to TRBJ1-5; D unresolved. This CDR3 is 13 amino acids long. V was clipped by 4 bases and J by 2 bases, with 5 bases between them. CDR1 and CDR2 (germline): KGHDR, SFDVKD. CDR3 sequence reads: CATSDDGNQPQHF. DNA for the CDR3: TGTGCCACCAGTGACGATGGCAATCAGCCCCAGCATTTT.